Listed below are T cell receptor beta chains from one sample, sequenced in a study of blood T cells in healthy people across ages. In TCRdb, the 5' RACE reads were re-called with MiXCR into one record per CDR3 protein. Of more than 700,000 distinct CDR3 sequences in the sample, about half were seen once. Material for sequencing was blood. The receptors come from an older man in good health. The conserved cysteine and the conserved F or W are not part of the CDR3 here. The order of the fields is J gene, V gene, CDR3 protein.

.,TRBV20-1,SARDWASGLYNEQY
TRBJ2-1,TRBV2,ASSRDVDSEQF
TRBJ2-7,TRBV6-5,ASSYSSTVGYEQY
TRBJ2-1,TRBV12-3/TRBV12-4,ASRVAGNMSEQF
TRBJ2-6,TRBV5-1,ASSKTYGAGWSRANVLT
TRBJ2-7,TRBV27,ASSLGAGAYEQY
TRBJ2-1,TRBV14,ASSRNRGTNEQF
TRBJ1-1,TRBV12-3/TRBV12-4,ASSSFALPEAF
TRBJ2-5,TRBV14,ASSYGQSLMNEQY
TRBJ2-5,TRBV12-3/TRBV12-4,ASSFASVQETQY
TRBJ1-2,TRBV7-3,ASSSRTGDSGYT
TRBJ1-5,TRBV27,ASSFGTGNQPQH
TRBJ1-2,TRBV20-1,SASPPLTGYT
TRBJ2-7,TRBV6-1,ASSPSAGGSYEQY
TRBJ2-7,TRBV5-1,ASSAGLASYEQY
TRBJ2-3,TRBV5-1,ASSLGEITDTQY
TRBJ2-5,TRBV6-4,ASSDGLADNEQY
TRBJ1-2,TRBV9,ASSVGQGSSGYT
TRBJ2-6,TRBV6-2/TRBV6-3,ASIRRTDISGANVLT
TRBJ2-3,TRBV11-2,ASSLFFGGADTQY
TRBJ2-6,TRBV7-2,ASSLDSPGANVLT